Below, 13 T cell receptor beta chains from the same sample are listed, as sequenced in a study of siplizumab effects on memory and regulatory T cells. The table came from immunoSEQ multiplex PCR; TCRdb's copy has only in-frame clones and leaves some out. The sample has 70,000 to 90,000 clones, about 87% seen once. Sequenced material: CD4+ T cells sorted from blood. These receptors were taken from a human donor in good health.

This clone was found once. The chain employs TRBV6-6 and TRBJ2-7; tentatively, D is TRBD1 (6 bases). V shed 0 bases and J shed 2 bases, with 8 bases lying between them. The germline V gene encodes CDR1 MNHNY and CDR2 SVGAGI (reference sequence). The CDR3 runs to 14 residues. This chain's CDR3 is CASSYSTGTYEQYF. CDR3 in DNA: TGTGCCAGCAGTTACTCAACAGGGACCTACGAGCAGTACTTC.

The V call is TRBV29-1, the J call TRBJ2-5; TRBD2 matches at 9 bases. Trimming took 6 bases from V and 5 from J; bases not matched to a gene: 4. This CDR3 comprises 12 residues. Per the germline V gene, CDR1 is SQVTM and CDR2 is ANQGSEA. The CDR3 loop reads CSVGTSRETQYF. The CDR3 coding sequence is TGCAGCGTCGGGACTAGCCGGGAGACCCAGTACTTC.

This chain joins TRBV6-5 and TRBJ2-7; D ambiguous. CDR1 and CDR2 (germline): MNHEY, SVGAGI. This CDR3 region has 12 residues. The V and J ends lost 8 bases and 3 bases respectively, with 11 bases between them. Written as DNA, the CDR3 is TGTGCCAGCTTTGGTTACCACTACGAGCAGTACTTC. This gives the protein CASFGYHYEQYF.

The chain has TRBV2 and TRBJ2-1; TRBD2 matches 7 bases. The CDR3 spans 13 residues. The germline gives CDR1 SNHLY, CDR2 FYNNEI. V trimming: 4 bases; J trimming: 7 bases; junction bases outside the gene matches: 4. CDR3 sequence: CASSGLGGNEQFF. The CDR3 nucleotides read TGTGCCAGCAGTGGTCTCGGGGGGAATGAGCAGTTCTTC.

The chain joins TRBV20-1 to TRBJ2-4, with D possibly matching TRBD2 (5 bases). CDR1 is DFQATT and CDR2 is SNEGSKA in the germline V gene (reference sequence). The CDR3 is made up of 10 amino acids. The V end was cut by 6 bases, the J end by 9 bases, with 9 bases between. This CDR3 reads CSAGSGIQYF. CDR3 nucleotide sequence: TGCAGTGCGGGGAGCGGCATTCAGTACTTC.

The chain joins TRBV4-2 to TRBJ2-2, with 12 bases matching TRBD2. The CDR3 loop spans 17 amino acids. Per the germline V gene, CDR1 is LGHNA and CDR2 is YNFKEQ. V dropped 2 bases and J dropped 1; count of bases not matched to a gene: 2. The CDR3 DNA reads as TGTGCCAGCAGCCAAAGACTAGCGGGAGTGAACACCGGGGAGCTGTTTTTT. This encodes CASSQRLAGVNTGELFF.

This chain connects TRBV7-2 to TRBJ2-5, with 7 nucleotides matching TRBD2. Matching the DNA end better, TRBJ2-7 makes the J call doubtful. The CDR3 runs to 16 residues. Germline CDR1 and CDR2: SGHTA and FQGNSA. CDR3 loop: CASSLRGEGSYYEQYF. The CDR3 coding sequence is TGTGCCAGCAGCCTCCGAGGGGAGGGGTCGTACTACGAGCAGTACTTC.

The chain employs TRBV11-2 and TRBJ2-7; 9 bases fit TRBD1. The CDR3 consists of 14 residues. CDR1 is SGHAT, CDR2 FQNNGV, per germline. V lost 5 bases to trimming and J lost 3 bases; unmatched junction nucleotides: 5. The CDR3: CASSRDRGDYEQYF. The CDR3 DNA is TGTGCCAGCAGCCGAGACAGGGGGGACTACGAGCAGTACTTC.

The count of this clone is one. The chain uses TRBV11-2 and TRBJ2-1; TRBD2 matches 7 bases. CDR1 and CDR2 from the germline V gene are SGHAT and FQNNGV. The ends lost 4 bases at V and 3 bases at J; junction bases unmatched: 3. This CDR3 has 14 residues. CDR3 sequence (DNA): TGTGCCAGCAGCTACTGGGACTACTACAATGAGCAGTTCTTC. This gives the protein CASSYWDYYNEQFF.

The chain uses TRBV4-1 and TRBJ2-5, with TRBD2 identical over 13 bases. The CDR3 sequence is 17 residues long. Per the germline V gene, CDR1 is MGHRA and CDR2 is YSYEKL. V trimming: 3 bases; J trimming: 3 bases; junction bases outside the gene matches: 7. The chain's CDR3 is CASSQNGLAGAKETQYF. Here the CDR3 DNA reads TGCGCCAGCAGCCAGAACGGACTAGCGGGAGCCAAAGAGACCCAGTACTTC.

J is TRBJ2-3 and V is TRBV2; no clear D gene. Trimming took 4 bases from V and 0 from J, leaving 8 bases between them. The CDR3 has 14 residues. Germline loops: CDR1 SNHLY, CDR2 FYNNEI. Here the CDR3 reads CASSVMRSTDTQYF. CDR3 nucleotide sequence: TGTGCCAGCAGTGTAATGCGGAGCACAGATACGCAGTATTTT.

This chain links TRBV6-1 with TRBJ1-2; TRBD1 matches at 12 bases. Germline V gene lookup returns CDR1 MNHNS and CDR2 SASEGT. The CDR3 is made up of 15 amino acids. V shed 2 bases and J 8 bases; nucleotides not matched to a gene: 6. CDR3 loop: CASSESGQGAGGYTF. The CDR3 nucleotides read TGTGCCAGCAGTGAATCGGGACAGGGGGCAGGAGGCTACACCTTC.

The chain is built from TRBV15 and TRBJ2-7; 11 bases line up with TRBD1. With V trimmed by 3 bases and J by 4 bases, 2 bases remained unmatched. This CDR3 comprises 14 residues. In germline, CDR1 is LNHNV, CDR2 YYDKDF (reference sequence). CDR3 sequence reads: CATSRGQGVYEQYF. The CDR3 nucleotides are TGTGCCACCAGCAGGGGACAGGGGGTGTACGAGCAGTACTTC. The complete variable domain, with remaining parts taken from reference TRBV15 and TRBJ2-7, reads DAMVIQNPRYQVTQFGKPVTLSCSQTLNHNVMYWYQQKSSQAPKLLFHYYDKDFNNEADTPDNFQSRRPNTSFCFLDIRSPGLGDTAMYLCATSRGQGVYEQYFGPGTRLTVT.